These 32 T cell receptor beta chains were sequenced from one sample in a study of blood T cells in healthy people across ages. Together with a sample-barcoded 5' primer, a J-beta primer mix was included in a second PCR lasting about 6 to 11 cycles. One entry per CDR3 protein results from TCRdb running MiXCR on the 5' RACE reads. Altogether fewer than 1.5 million distinct CDR3 sequences are present, 42% being singletons, with the ten largest covering under 8%. Material for sequencing was blood. These receptors all stem from a woman between 18 and 30 years old in good health.

This clonotype was observed many times. The junction differs from germline at one of its ends, possibly a read error. The J gene is TRBJ2-7, the V gene TRBV5-1; D ambiguous. Germline V gene lookup returns CDR1 SGHRS and CDR2 YFSETQ. The length of the CDR3 is 12 residues. As DNA, the CDR3 is TGTGCCAGCAGCCTGACCCGCTACGAGCAGTACTTC. Protein: CASSLTRYEQYF.

V and J are TRBV4-1 and TRBJ2-5, with 7 positions matching TRBD2. V lost 3 bases, J lost 3 bases, and 13 bases stayed unmatched. Per germline, CDR1 MGHRA and CDR2 YSYEKL. This CDR3 spans 17 amino acids. As DNA, the CDR3 is TGCGCCAGCAGCCACACCCCGGGACGGGGGGTGAAAGAGACCCAGTACTTC. Translation gives CASSHTPGRGVKETQYF.

This clonotype appeared many times. The DNA for the CDR3 is TGTGCCAGCAGCCACCGGGATGAGCAGTTCTTC. This sequence encodes CASSHRDEQFF. The chain employs TRBV3-1 and TRBJ2-1; D is unclear. Trimming took off 3 bases at V and 8 bases at J, with 5 bases between the two ends. Germline-derived CDR1 and CDR2 are LGHDT and YNNKEL (reference sequence). This CDR3 has 11 amino acids.

This clonotype was counted a single time. V and J are TRBV29-1 and TRBJ2-1, with 12 bases fitting TRBD2. The J call is uncertain, as TRBJ2-7 better fits the DNA end. Germline-derived CDR1 and CDR2 are SQVTM and ANQGSEA. The CDR3 totals 13 residues. CDR3 sequence reads: CSATSGGRNEQYF. CDR3 in DNA: TGCAGCGCCACTAGCGGGGGGCGGAATGAGCAGTACTTC.

This rearrangement joins TRBV30 to TRBJ2-5; the D is unclear. The germline V gene has CDR1 GTSNPN and CDR2 SVGIG (reference sequence). The CDR3 is 13 residues long. V lost 2 bases and J 4 bases, leaving 11 bases between the germline ends. CDR3 sequence (DNA): TGTGCCTGGAGTTCCCTAGAAACAGAGACCCAGTACTTC. Protein sequence: CAWSSLETETQYF.

The rearrangement joins TRBV7-9 to TRBJ2-5; a weak D match, TRBD2 (7 bases). With the DNA end fitting TRBJ2-7 better, the J assignment may be wrong. The length of the CDR3 is 15 residues. Germline CDR1 and CDR2: SEHNR and FQNEAQ (reference sequence). The chain's CDR3 is CASSFEGEGYHEQYF. In nucleotides, the CDR3 is TGTGCCAGCAGCTTCGAGGGGGAGGGTTACCACGAGCAGTACTTC.

This clonotype has ten or more counts. The gene calls are TRBV10-3 and TRBJ2-3; the match to TRBD2 covers 9 bases. The CDR3 is 14 residues long. Germline lookup yields CDR1 ENHRY and CDR2 SYGVKD. V trimming: 11 bases; J trimming: 2 bases; junction bases outside the gene matches: 8. The CDR3, as DNA: TGTGCCCTTTCCCCTAGCGGGACCACAGATACGCAGTATTTT. This sequence encodes CALSPSGTTDTQYF.

The chain links TRBV5-1 to TRBJ2-7; 7 nucleotides line up with TRBD1. Germline CDR1 is SGHRS and CDR2 is YFSETQ. Germline trimming cut 1 base from V and 0 bases from J; bases unmatched to any gene: 7. The CDR3 has 16 residues. CDR3 in amino acids: CASSLYRGQSSYEQYF. The DNA for the CDR3 is TGCGCCAGCAGCTTGTACAGGGGCCAAAGCTCCTACGAGCAGTACTTC.

This chain connects TRBV3-1 to TRBJ2-5, with 7 bases aligning to TRBD1. The DNA end favors TRBJ2-7, so the J call may be wrong. Per the germline V gene, CDR1 is LGHDT and CDR2 is YNNKEL (reference sequence). This CDR3 is built from 16 residues. The CDR3 bases are TGTGCCAGCAGCCAAGATATGACAGGGAATACCTACGAGCAGTACTTC. Its translation: CASSQDMTGNTYEQYF.

The chain links TRBV27 to TRBJ2-1, with 9 bases matching TRBD1. This CDR3 contains 15 residues. Germline CDR1 and CDR2: MNHEY and SMNVEV (reference sequence). V lost 3 bases and J lost 6; bases outside the gene matches: 6. In DNA, the CDR3 is TGTGCCAGCAGTTTCACCGGGACAGGGCCCAATGAGCAGTTCTTC. It translates to CASSFTGTGPNEQFF.

This clonotype was recorded a few times. The chain is built from TRBV12-3 or TRBV12-4 and TRBJ2-2; D may correspond to TRBD1 or TRBD2 (6 bases each). The V end lost 1 base, the J end lost 5 bases, and 11 bases lay between the germline ends. The CDR3 runs 15 residues. The CDR3 spells CASSLGGAQTGELFF. In DNA form, the CDR3 reads TGTGCCAGCAGTTTAGGGGGGGCGCAGACCGGGGAGCTGTTTTTT.

The sample holds one count of this clonotype. The chain has TRBV6-1 and TRBJ1-1; no definite D call. Germline CDR1 is MNHNS and CDR2 is SASEGT. CDR3 length: 14 residues. V dropped 4 bases and J dropped 5 bases, with 14 bases sitting between them. This chain's CDR3 is CASSAFWRWTEAFF. The CDR3 region has the DNA TGTGCCAGCAGTGCATTTTGGAGGTGGACTGAAGCTTTCTTT.

This chain uses TRBV28 with TRBJ1-2, with TRBD1 as a possible D gene (5 bases). Germline CDR1 and CDR2: MDHEN and SYDVKM. V was trimmed by 5 bases and J by 8 bases, leaving 18 bases between them. The CDR3 consists of 14 residues. CDR3: CASSVPTERLGYTF. The CDR3 DNA follows: TGTGCCAGCAGTGTCCCGACAGAGAGGTTGGGCTACACCTTC.

This clonotype was seen a single time. The rearrangement joins TRBV10-3 to TRBJ2-7; 10 nucleotides line up with TRBD1. Germline trimming cut 10 bases from V and 3 bases from J; bases unmatched to any gene: 18. The CDR3 covers 17 residues. Germline CDR1 reads ENHRY; CDR2 reads SYGVKD. The CDR3 DNA is TGTGCCACCGGGGGAGATCGTTCAGACAGGGGGCTCTACGAGCAGTACTTC. Amino acids: CATGGDRSDRGLYEQYF.

This sequence joins TRBV28 and TRBJ1-6; D is ambiguous. CDR1 and CDR2 from the germline V gene are MDHEN and SYDVKM. V gave up 7 bases and J gave up 6 bases, with 16 bases separating them. The CDR3 loop spans 15 amino acids. The CDR3 is CASTTTDLLNSPLHF. The CDR3 DNA follows: TGTGCCAGCACTACGACGGATCTGCTTAATTCACCCCTCCACTTT.

This chain joins TRBV7-3 and TRBJ1-5, with D perhaps TRBD1 (5 bases). Germline CDR1 and CDR2: SGHTA and FQGTGA. Trimming removed 5 bases from V and 0 bases from J, with 32 bases in between. The CDR3 consists of 22 residues. Here the CDR3 DNA reads TGTGCCAGCAGCCCCTCTCCGAGACCGGAGACAGAAACGCTTTATAGCAATCAGCCCCAGCATTTT. The encoded protein is CASSPSPRPETETLYSNQPQHF.

The rearrangement joins TRBV7-3 to TRBJ2-3; D is perhaps TRBD1 (6 bases). The ends were cut back, 3 bases at V and 6 bases at J, with 16 bases in the middle. The length of the CDR3 is 15 residues. Germline V CDR1 and CDR2: SGHTA, FQGTGA. This CDR3 is CASSFQGLPGDTQYF. DNA of the CDR3: TGTGCCAGCAGCTTCCAGGGGTTGCCGGGGGATACGCAGTATTTT. Looking up the rest from reference TRBV7-3 and TRBJ2-3 gives the full variable domain: GAGVSQTPSNKVTEKGKYVELRCDPISGHTALYWYRQSLGQGPEFLIYFQGTGAADDSGLPNDRFFAVRPEGSVSTLKIQRTERGDSAVYLCASSFQGLPGDTQYFGPGTRLTVL.

The V call is TRBV5-1, the J call TRBJ2-3; D tentatively reads TRBD1 or TRBD2 (6 bases each). V lost 4 bases to trimming and J lost 1 base, with 13 bases between them. The CDR3 length is 15 residues. CDR1 and CDR2 (germline): SGHRS, YFSETQ. CDR3 nucleotides: TGCGCCAGCAGCCGCTACAGGGAGGGCACAGATACGCAGTATTTT. This gives the protein CASSRYREGTDTQYF.

To note about this clonotype: A read error is possible here, since a much larger clone lies one base away. CDR3 loop: CANSFALADTQYF. The CDR3 DNA sequence: TGTGCCAACAGTTTCGCCCTGGCAGATACGCAGTATTTT. V gene TRBV12-3 or TRBV12-4 combines with J gene TRBJ2-3; D ambiguous. The CDR3 extends over 13 amino acids.

There are a few counts of this clonotype. The genes are TRBV27 and TRBJ1-2; 7 bases match TRBD1. The CDR3 length is 12 residues. From germline, CDR1 is MNHEY and CDR2 SMNVEV (reference sequence). J lost 5 bases, V lost 8 bases, and 5 bases had no gene match. CDR3 bases: TGTGCCAGCCCAGACAGGGCATATGGCTACACCTTC. This sequence encodes CASPDRAYGYTF.

This chain connects TRBV20-1 to TRBJ1-5, with D possibly being TRBD1 (6 bases). This CDR3 contains 16 residues. V lost 0 bases, J lost 4 bases, and 16 bases lay in between. Germline V gives CDR1 DFQATT, CDR2 SNEGSKA (reference sequence). The CDR3 DNA follows: TGCAGTGCTAGAGATCTACAGGGCTCTCAGAATCAGCCCCAGCATTTT. This sequence encodes CSARDLQGSQNQPQHF.

As concerns this clonotype: Sequence at one end of the junction differs from germline and may be a read error. The rearrangement links TRBV20-1 to TRBJ2-1, with D uncertain. In germline, CDR1 is DFQATT, CDR2 SNEGSKA (reference sequence). The CDR3 totals 14 residues. CDR3 sequence reads: CSGRYGSSYNEQFF. The DNA for the CDR3 is TGCAGTGGACGCTACGGAAGCTCCTACAACGAGCAGTTCTTC.

A word on this clonotype: A junction end diverges from the germline sequence, so it may reflect a read error. This chain uses TRBV20-1 with TRBJ2-1; 14 nucleotides match TRBD2. Germline CDR1 is DFQATT and CDR2 is SNEGSKA (reference sequence). This CDR3 region has 21 residues. CDR3 in DNA: TGCGGTGCTAGAGATTCTGCGGTTTCGGGACTAGCGGGAGAGCTCTCCTACGAGCAGTTCTTC. Amino acid sequence: CGARDSAVSGLAGELSYEQFF.

The chain uses TRBV6-1 and TRBJ2-1; 8 bases fit TRBD2. The CDR3 is 14 residues long. CDR1 is MNHNS, CDR2 SASEGT, per germline. With V trimmed by 6 bases and J by 7 bases, 8 bases remained unmatched. The CDR3 DNA is TGTGCCAGCAGGGGTAGCGGGGAGGTAAATGAGCAGTTCTTC. Amino acid sequence: CASRGSGEVNEQFF.

The rearrangement uses TRBV2 and TRBJ1-6; 11 positions agree with TRBD1. The CDR3 is 15 residues long. Germline CDR1 SNHLY, CDR2 FYNNEI. After removal of 10 bases from V and 9 bases from J, the junction contained 11 bases not matched to a gene. In DNA form, the CDR3 reads TGTGCCACTCCCACCTCCGGGACAGGGGGTTCACCCCTCCACTTT. Translating gives CATPTSGTGGSPLHF.

This clonotype occurred a few times. This chain uses TRBV20-1 with TRBJ2-1; 8 positions match TRBD2. Germline CDR1 is DFQATT and CDR2 is SNEGSKA (reference sequence). The CDR3 has 13 amino acids. CDR3 nucleotide sequence: TGCAGCTCCCCCCGGGGGGGCCTTGATGAGCAGTTCTTC. Residues: CSSPRGGLDEQFF.

The V and J genes are TRBV20-1 and TRBJ2-3; no definite D call. The CDR3 loop spans 12 amino acids. Between the trimmed V and J ends, which lost 4 bases and 6 bases, there was a span of 11 bases. Germline lookup yields CDR1 DFQATT and CDR2 SNEGSKA (reference sequence). The CDR3: CSAKLSVDTQYF. The DNA for the CDR3 is TGCAGTGCTAAATTGTCGGTGGATACGCAGTATTTT.

The V and J genes are TRBV7-9 and TRBJ1-1; D perhaps matches TRBD1 (6 bases). The CDR3 has 17 residues. From germline, CDR1 is SEHNR and CDR2 FQNEAQ (reference sequence). V was shortened by 5 bases and J by 3 bases, with 22 bases between the two germline ends. CDR3 DNA sequence: TGTGCCAGCAGCCTAGGCTCGGGGGGCAGGGTGGACACTGAAGCTTTCTTT. This encodes CASSLGSGGRVDTEAFF.

This clonotype was counted a few times. This chain connects TRBV12-3 or TRBV12-4 to TRBJ2-7; 14 bases fit TRBD2. Trimming removed 5 bases from V and 6 bases from J; junction bases left unmatched: 9. This CDR3 is built from 16 residues. This CDR3 reads CASSLGLAGAPSEQYF. CDR3 DNA: TGTGCCAGCAGTCTGGGACTAGCGGGAGCCCCATCCGAGCAGTACTTC.

This clonotype was seen a single time. Compared with germline, one end of the junction differs, possibly owing to a read error. The rearrangement links TRBV7-2 to TRBJ1-1, with TRBD1 matching over 9 bases. The CDR3 contains 16 residues. Germline V gene data show CDR1 as SGHTA and CDR2 as FQGNSA. The CDR3: CAGSFGTGLLNTEAFF. In DNA, the CDR3 is TGTGCCGGCAGCTTCGGGACAGGGCTCTTGAACACTGAAGCTTTCTTT.

This clonotype was observed a handful of times. The chain is built from TRBV20-1 and TRBJ2-5; TRBD1 matches at 7 bases. The CDR3 contains 13 residues. CDR1 and CDR2 (germline): DFQATT, SNEGSKA (reference sequence). V shed 4 bases and J 4 bases; nucleotides not matched to a gene: 6. The CDR3: CSATDRDRETQYF. CDR3 nucleotides: TGCAGTGCTACAGACAGGGATCGAGAGACCCAGTACTTC.

The chain uses TRBV29-1 and TRBJ2-7; D call uncertain. Germline V lookup: CDR1 SQVTM, CDR2 ANQGSEA. The CDR3 runs 12 residues. The V end was cut by 7 bases, the J end by 3 bases, with 13 bases between. Here the CDR3 DNA reads TGCAGCGCGCTGAGCTCTGACTACGAGCAGTACTTC. Amino acids: CSALSSDYEQYF.